Listed below are T cell receptor beta chains from one sample, sequenced in a study of T cells in narcolepsy. The repertoire was sequenced with immunoSEQ multiplex PCR; TCRdb's copy has only in-frame clones and lacks some. The data hold about 20,000 clones, with around 81% observed a single time. The specimen was memory (CD45RA-) CD4+ T cells from blood. Receptor source: a human donor in good health. Each CDR3 is given with its conserved first and last residue. Each record gives: J gene, V gene, D gene, CDR3 protein, CDR3 DNA. D genes are given only for firm matches.

>TRBJ1-1|TRBV18|.
CASSLRVPLNTEAFF
TGTGCCAGCTCACTTCGGGTCCCCTTGAACACTGAAGCTTTCTTT
>TRBJ1-2|TRBV19|.
CASSREAGYTF
TGTGCCAGTAGTAGAGAGGCGGGCTACACCTTC
>TRBJ1-1|TRBV6-5|.
CASGQMNTEAFF
TGTGCCAGCGGTCAGATGAACACTGAAGCTTTCTTT
>TRBJ1-2|TRBV6-5|TRBD1
CASRSRGGGVDGYTF
TGTGCCAGCAGGTCGAGAGGAGGGGGCGTAGATGGCTACACCTTC
>TRBJ2-3|TRBV5-1|TRBD2
CASSSSGGTDTQYF
TGCGCCAGCAGCTCATCGGGGGGAACAGATACGCAGTATTTT
>TRBJ1-5|TRBV6-5|.
CASIPDGSNQPQHF
TGTGCCAGCATCCCGGACGGTAGCAATCAGCCCCAGCATTTT
>TRBJ1-4|TRBV5-4|.
CASSLGTSREKLFF
TGTGCCAGCAGCTTGGGGACCTCACGGGAAAAACTGTTTTTT
>TRBJ2-1|TRBV7-2|TRBD2
CASSLAAGAYNEQFF
TGTGCCAGCAGCTTAGCGGCGGGGGCCTACAATGAGCAGTTCTTC
>TRBJ2-4|TRBV4-2|.
CASSQVSPQAKNIQYF
TGTGCCAGCAGCCAAGTTAGCCCCCAAGCCAAAAACATTCAGTACTTC
>TRBJ1-1|TRBV7-2|TRBD1
CASSYRGVVAFF
TGTGCCAGCAGCTACAGGGGGGTAGTGGCTTTCTTT